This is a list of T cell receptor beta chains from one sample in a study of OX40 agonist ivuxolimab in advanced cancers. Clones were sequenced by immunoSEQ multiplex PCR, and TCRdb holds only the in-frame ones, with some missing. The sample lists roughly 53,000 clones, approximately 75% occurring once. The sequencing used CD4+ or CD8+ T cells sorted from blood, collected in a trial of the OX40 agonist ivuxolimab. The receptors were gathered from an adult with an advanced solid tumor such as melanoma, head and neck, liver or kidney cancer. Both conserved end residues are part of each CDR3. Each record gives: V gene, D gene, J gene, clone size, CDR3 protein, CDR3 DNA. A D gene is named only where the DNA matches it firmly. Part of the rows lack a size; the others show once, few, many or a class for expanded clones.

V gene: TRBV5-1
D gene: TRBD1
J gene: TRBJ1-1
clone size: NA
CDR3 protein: CASSLGGGTNTEAFF
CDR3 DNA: TGCGCCAGCAGCTTGGGAGGGGGCACGAACACTGAAGCTTTCTTT

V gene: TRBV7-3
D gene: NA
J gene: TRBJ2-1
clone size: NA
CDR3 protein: CASSPRLFGHNEQFF
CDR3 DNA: TGTGCCAGCAGCCCCCGCCTTTTTGGGCACAATGAGCAGTTCTTC

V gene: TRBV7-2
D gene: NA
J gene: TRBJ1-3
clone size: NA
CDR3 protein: CASSLVGGTSGNTIYF
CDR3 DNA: TGTGCCAGCAGCTTAGTTGGCGGAACCTCTGGAAACACCATATATTTT

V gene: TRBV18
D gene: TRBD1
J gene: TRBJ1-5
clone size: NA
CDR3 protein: CASSSQGQLQHF
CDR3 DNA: TGTGCCAGCTCATCCCAGGGACAGCTCCAGCATTTT

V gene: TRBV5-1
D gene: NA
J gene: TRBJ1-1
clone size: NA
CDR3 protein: CASSLASQLNTEAFF
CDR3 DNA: TGCGCCAGCAGCTTGGCGTCACAGCTGAACACTGAAGCTTTCTTT

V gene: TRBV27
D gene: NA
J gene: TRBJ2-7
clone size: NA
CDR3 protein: CASSTSSYEQYF
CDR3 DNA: TGTGCCAGCAGCACGAGCTCCTACGAGCAGTACTTC

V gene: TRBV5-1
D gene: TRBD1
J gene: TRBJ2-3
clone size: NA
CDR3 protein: CASSLVGTDRGDTQYF
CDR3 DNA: TGCGCCAGCAGCTTGGTTGGGACCGACAGGGGAGATACGCAGTATTTT

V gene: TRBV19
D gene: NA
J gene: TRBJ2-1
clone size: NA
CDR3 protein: CASRGPLYNEQFF
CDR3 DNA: TGTGCCAGTAGGGGCCCCCTCTACAATGAGCAGTTCTTC

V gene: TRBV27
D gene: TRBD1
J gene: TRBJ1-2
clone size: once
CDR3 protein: CASRNTGTGTNYGYTF
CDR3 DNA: TGTGCCAGCAGAAACACCGGGACAGGGACAAACTATGGCTACACCTTC

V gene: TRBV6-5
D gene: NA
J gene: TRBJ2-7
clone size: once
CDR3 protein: CASSYSHRADYEQYF
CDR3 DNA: TGTGCCAGCAGTTACTCTCACAGGGCCGACTACGAGCAGTACTTC

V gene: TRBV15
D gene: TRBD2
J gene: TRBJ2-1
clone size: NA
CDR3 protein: CATSRGQKFSGRDYNEQFF
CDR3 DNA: TGTGCCACCAGCAGAGGCCAGAAATTTAGCGGGAGAGACTACAATGAGCAGTTCTTC

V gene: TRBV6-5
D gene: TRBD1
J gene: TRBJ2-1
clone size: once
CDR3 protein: CASRKGQSSYNEQFF
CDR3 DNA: TGTGCCAGCAGGAAGGGACAGAGCTCCTACAATGAGCAGTTCTTC

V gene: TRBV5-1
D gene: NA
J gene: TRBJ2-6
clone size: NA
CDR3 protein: CASRRVQDSSGANVLTF
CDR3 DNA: TGCGCCAGCAGAAGGGTACAAGACAGCTCTGGGGCCAACGTCCTGACTTTC

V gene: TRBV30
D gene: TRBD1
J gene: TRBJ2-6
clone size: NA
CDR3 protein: CAWYRDRGRRGANVLTF
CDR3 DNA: TGTGCCTGGTACCGGGACAGGGGGCGTCGAGGGGCCAACGTCCTGACTTTC

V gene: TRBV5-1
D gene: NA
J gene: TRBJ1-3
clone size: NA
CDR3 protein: CASSLSQNSGNTIYF
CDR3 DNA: TGCGCCAGCAGCTTGAGTCAAAACTCTGGAAACACCATATATTTT

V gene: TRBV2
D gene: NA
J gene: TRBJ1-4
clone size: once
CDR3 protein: CASSERPATNEKLFF
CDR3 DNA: TGTGCCAGCAGTGAAAGGCCAGCAACTAATGAAAAACTGTTTTTT

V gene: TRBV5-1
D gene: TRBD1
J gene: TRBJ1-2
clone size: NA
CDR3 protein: CASSVQGAGYTF
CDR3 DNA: TGCGCCAGCAGCGTCCAGGGGGCTGGCTACACCTTC

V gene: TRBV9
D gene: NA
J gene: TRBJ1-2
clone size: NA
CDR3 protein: CASSPTGGASMGGYTF
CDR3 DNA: TGTGCCAGCAGCCCCACCGGGGGGGCCAGTATGGGTGGCTACACCTTC

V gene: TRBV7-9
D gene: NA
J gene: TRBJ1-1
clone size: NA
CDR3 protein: CASSSTAIRTAEAFF
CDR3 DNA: TGTGCCAGCAGCTCAACCGCCATTCGGACAGCCGAAGCTTTCTTT

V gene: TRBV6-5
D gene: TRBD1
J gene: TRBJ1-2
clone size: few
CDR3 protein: CASMRGQGNYGYTF
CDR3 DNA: TGTGCCAGCATGCGAGGACAGGGCAACTATGGCTACACCTTC

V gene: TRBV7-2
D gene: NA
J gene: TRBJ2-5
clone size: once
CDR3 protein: CASSPGDSLRETQYF
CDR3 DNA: TGTGCCAGCAGCCCCGGGGACTCACTGAGGGAGACCCAGTACTTC

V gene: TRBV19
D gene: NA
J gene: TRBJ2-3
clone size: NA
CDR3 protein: CASSILSGSDTQYF
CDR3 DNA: TGTGCCAGTAGTATCCTCAGCGGTTCAGATACGCAGTATTTT

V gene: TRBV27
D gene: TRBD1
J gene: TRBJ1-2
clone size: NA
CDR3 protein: CASSQWQGAGGYTF
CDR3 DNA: TGTGCCAGCAGTCAATGGCAGGGGGCCGGTGGCTACACCTTC

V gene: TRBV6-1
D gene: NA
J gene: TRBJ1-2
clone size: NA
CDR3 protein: CASSEALQGGYGYTF
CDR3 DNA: TGTGCCAGCAGTGAAGCGCTTCAGGGAGGCTATGGCTACACCTTC